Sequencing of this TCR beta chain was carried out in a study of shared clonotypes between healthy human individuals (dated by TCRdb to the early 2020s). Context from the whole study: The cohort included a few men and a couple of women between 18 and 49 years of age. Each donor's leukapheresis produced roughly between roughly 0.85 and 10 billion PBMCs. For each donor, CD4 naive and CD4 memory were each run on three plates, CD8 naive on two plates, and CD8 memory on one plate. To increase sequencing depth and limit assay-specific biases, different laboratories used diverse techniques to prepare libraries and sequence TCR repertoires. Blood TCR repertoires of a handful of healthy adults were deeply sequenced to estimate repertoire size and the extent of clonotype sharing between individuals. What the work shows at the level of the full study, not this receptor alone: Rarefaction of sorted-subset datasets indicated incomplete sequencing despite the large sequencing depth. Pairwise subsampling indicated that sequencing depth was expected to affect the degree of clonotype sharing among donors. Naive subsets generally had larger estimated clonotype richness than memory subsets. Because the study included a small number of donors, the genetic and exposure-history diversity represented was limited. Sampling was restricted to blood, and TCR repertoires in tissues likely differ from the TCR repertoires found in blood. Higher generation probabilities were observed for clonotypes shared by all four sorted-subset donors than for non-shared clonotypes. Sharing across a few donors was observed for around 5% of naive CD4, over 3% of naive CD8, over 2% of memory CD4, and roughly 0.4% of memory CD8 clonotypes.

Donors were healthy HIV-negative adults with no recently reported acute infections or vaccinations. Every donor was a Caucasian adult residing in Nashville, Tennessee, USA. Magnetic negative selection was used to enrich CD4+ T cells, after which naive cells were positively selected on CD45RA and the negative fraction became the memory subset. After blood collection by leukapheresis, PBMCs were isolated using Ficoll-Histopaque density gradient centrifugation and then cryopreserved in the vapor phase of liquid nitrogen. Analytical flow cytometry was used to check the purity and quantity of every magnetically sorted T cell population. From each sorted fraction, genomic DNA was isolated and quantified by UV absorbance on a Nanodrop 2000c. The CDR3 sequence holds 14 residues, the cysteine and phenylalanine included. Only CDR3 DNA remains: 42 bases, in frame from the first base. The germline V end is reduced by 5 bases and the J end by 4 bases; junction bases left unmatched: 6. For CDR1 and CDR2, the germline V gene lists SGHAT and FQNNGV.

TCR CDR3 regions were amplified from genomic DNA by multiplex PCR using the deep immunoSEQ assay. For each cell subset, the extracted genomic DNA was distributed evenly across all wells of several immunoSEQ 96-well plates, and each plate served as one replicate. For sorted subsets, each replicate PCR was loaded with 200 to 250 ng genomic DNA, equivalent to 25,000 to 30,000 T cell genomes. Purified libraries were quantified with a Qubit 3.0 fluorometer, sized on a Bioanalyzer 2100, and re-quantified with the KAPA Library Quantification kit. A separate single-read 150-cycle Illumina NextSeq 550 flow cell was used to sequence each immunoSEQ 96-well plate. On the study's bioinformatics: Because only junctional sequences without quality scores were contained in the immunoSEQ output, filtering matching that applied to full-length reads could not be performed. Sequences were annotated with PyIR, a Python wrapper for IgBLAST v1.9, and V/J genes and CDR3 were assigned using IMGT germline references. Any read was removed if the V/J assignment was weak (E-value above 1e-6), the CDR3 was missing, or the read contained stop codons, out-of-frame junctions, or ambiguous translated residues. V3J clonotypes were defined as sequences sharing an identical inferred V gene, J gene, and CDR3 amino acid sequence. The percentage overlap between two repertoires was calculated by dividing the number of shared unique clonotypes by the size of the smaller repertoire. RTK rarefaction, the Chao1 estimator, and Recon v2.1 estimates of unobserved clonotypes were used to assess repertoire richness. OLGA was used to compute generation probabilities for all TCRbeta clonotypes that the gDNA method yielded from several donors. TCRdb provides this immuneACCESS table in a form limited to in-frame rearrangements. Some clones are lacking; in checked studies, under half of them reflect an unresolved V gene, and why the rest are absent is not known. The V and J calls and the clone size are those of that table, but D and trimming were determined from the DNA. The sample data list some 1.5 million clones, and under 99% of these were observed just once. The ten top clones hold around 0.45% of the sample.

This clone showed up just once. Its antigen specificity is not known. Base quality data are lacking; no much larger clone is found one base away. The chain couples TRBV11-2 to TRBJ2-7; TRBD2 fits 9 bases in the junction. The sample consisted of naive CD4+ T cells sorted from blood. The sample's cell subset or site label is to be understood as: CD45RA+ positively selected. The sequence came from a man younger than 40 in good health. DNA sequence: TGTGCCAGCAGCCGCCGGACTAGCGCATACGAGCAGTACTTC. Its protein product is CASSRRTSAYEQYF.